The present entry profiles one T cell receptor beta chain with its context. The sample comes from a study of blood T cell repertoires in COVID-19. Looking at the study overall: From T cells, B-cell-depleted T cells, or PBMCs came the material, which was cDNA or gDNA.

In the original processing: Estimation of nucleated cell counts relied on the amplification of reference gene primers. Assay used: immunoSEQ multiplex PCR; TCRdb lists only in-frame clones, some missing. Clonal size and the V and J genes are those of that table, whereas D and trimming came from the DNA. Of 200,000 to 300,000 clones in the sample, around four fifths were seen once. The CDR3 is 14 amino acids. Trimming removed 4 bases from V and 6 bases from J; junction bases left unmatched: 3. CDR1 and CDR2 (germline): LGHNA, YNFKEQ. The sequencing sample was made of peripheral blood. The TCR was taken from an older woman with active or convalescent COVID-19. The rearrangement links TRBV4-2 to TRBJ1-4, with 9 nucleotides matching TRBD1. The CDR3 DNA is TGTGCCAGCAGCCTGACAGGGGGTTATGAAAAACTGTTTTTT. It encodes CASSLTGGYEKLFF.